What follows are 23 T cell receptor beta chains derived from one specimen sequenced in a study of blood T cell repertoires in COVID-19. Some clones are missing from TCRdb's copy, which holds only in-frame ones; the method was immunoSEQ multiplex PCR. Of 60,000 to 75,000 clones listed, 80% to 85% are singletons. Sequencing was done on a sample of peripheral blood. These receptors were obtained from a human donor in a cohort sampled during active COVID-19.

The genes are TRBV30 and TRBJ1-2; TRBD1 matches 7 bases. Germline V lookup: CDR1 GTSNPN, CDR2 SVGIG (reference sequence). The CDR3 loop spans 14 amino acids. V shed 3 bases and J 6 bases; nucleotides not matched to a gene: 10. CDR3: CAWRMQGGADGYTF. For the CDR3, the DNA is TGTGCCTGGAGAATGCAGGGGGGAGCTGATGGCTACACCTTC.

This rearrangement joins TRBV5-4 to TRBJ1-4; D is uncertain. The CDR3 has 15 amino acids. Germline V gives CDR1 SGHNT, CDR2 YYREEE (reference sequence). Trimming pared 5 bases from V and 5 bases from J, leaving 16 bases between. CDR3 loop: CASSYDTGINEKLFF. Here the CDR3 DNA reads TGTGCCAGCAGTTACGATACCGGGATAAATGAAAAACTGTTTTTT.

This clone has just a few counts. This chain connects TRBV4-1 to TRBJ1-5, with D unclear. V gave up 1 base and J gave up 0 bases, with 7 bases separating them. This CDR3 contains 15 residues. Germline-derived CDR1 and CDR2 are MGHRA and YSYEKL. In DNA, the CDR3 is TGCGCCAGCAGCCAAGGAAGCTATAGCAATCAGCCCCAGCATTTT. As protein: CASSQGSYSNQPQHF.

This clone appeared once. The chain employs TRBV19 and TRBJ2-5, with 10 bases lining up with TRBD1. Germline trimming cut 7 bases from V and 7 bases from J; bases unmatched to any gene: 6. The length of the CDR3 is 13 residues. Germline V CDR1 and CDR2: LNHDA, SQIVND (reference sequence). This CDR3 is CASTRTGGATQYF. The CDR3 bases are TGTGCCAGTACAAGGACAGGGGGGGCGACCCAGTACTTC.

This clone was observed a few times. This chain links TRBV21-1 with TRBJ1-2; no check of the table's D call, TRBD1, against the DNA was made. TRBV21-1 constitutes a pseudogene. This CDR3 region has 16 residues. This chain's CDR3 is CASSQRTQQFNYGYTF. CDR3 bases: TGTGCCAGCAGCCAACGGACACAGCAATTTAACTATGGCTACACCTTC.

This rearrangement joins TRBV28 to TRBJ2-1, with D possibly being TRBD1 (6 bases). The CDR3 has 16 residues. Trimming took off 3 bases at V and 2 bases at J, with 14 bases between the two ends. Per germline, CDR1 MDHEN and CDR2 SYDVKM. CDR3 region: CASSFLGDTTYNEQFF. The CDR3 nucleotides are TGTGCCAGCAGTTTCTTAGGGGACACCACCTACAATGAGCAGTTCTTC. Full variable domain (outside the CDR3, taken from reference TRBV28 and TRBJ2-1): DVKVTQSSRYLVKRTGEKVFLECVQDMDHENMFWYRQDPGLGLRLIYFSYDVKMKEKGDIPEGYSVSREKKERFSLILESASTNQTSMYLCASSFLGDTTYNEQFFGPGTRLTVL.

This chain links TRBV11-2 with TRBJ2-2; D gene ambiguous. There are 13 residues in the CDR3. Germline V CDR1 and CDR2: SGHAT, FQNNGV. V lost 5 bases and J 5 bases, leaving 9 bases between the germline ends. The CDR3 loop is CASSPRRTGELFF. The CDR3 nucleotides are TGTGCCAGCAGCCCTAGACGAACCGGGGAGCTGTTTTTT.

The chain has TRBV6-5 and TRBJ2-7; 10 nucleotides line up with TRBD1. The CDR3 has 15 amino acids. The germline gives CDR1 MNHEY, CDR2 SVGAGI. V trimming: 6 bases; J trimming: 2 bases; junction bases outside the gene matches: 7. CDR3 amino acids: CASRKGQGWPYEQYF. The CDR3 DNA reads TGTGCCAGCAGAAAGGGACAGGGGTGGCCCTACGAGCAGTACTTC.

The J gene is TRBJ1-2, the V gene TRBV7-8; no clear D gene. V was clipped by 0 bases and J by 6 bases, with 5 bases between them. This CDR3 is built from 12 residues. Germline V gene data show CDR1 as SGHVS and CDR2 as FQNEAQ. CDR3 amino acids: CASSLASDGYTF. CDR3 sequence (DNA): TGTGCCAGCAGCTTAGCCTCAGATGGCTACACCTTC.

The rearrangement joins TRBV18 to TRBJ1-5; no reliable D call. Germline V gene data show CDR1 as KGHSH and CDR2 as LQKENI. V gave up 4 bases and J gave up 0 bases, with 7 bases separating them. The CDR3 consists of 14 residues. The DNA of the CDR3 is TGTGCCAGCTCACGAGAAAATAGCAATCAGCCCCAGCATTTT. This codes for CASSRENSNQPQHF.

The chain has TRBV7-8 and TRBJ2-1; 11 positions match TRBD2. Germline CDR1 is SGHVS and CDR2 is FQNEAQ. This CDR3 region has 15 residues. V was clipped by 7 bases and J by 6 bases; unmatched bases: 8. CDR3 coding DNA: TGTGCCAGCAACTCCTTTAGCGGGGGGGCCAATGAGCAGTTCTTC. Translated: CASNSFSGGANEQFF.

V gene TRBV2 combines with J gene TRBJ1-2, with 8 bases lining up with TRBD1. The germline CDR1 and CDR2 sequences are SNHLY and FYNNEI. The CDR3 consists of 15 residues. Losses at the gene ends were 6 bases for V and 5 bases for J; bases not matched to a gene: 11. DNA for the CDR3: TGTGCCAGCAGGTTCCGACAGGGGTGGTGGTATGGCTACACCTTC. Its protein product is CASRFRQGWWYGYTF. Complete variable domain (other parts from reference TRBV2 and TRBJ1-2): EPEVTQTPSHQVTQMGQEVILRCVPISNHLYFYWYRQILGQKVEFLVSFYNNEISEKSEIFDDQFSVERPDGSNFTLKIRSTKLEDSAMYFCASRFRQGWWYGYTFGSGTRLTVV.

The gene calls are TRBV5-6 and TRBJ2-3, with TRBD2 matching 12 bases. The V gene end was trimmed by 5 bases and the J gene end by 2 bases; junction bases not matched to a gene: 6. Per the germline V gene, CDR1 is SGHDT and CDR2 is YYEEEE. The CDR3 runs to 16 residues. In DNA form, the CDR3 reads TGTGCCAGCAGTTGGACTAGCGGGGACGCCACAGATACGCAGTATTTT. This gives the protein CASSWTSGDATDTQYF.

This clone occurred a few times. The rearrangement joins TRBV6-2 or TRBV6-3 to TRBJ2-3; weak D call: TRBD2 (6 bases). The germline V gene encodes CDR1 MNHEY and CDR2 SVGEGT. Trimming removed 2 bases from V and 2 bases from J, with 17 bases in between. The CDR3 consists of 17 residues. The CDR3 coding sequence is TGTGCCAGCAGTTACACTTGGGGACTTAAATTCACAGATACGCAGTATTTT. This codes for CASSYTWGLKFTDTQYF.

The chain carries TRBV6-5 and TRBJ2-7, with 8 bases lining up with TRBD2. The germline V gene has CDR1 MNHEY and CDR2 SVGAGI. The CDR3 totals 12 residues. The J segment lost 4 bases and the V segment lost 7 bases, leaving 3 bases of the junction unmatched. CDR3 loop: CASIGGEYEQYV. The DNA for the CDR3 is TGTGCCAGCATCGGGGGGGAATACGAGCAGTACGTC.

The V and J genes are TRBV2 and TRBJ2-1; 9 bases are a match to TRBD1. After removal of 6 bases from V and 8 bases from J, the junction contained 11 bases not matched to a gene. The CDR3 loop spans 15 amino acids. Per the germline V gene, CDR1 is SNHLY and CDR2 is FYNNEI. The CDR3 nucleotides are TGTGCCAGCAGGACCGGGACAGGGAGTTTCGATGAGCAGTTCTTC. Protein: CASRTGTGSFDEQFF. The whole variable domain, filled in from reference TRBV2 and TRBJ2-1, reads EPEVTQTPSHQVTQMGQEVILRCVPISNHLYFYWYRQILGQKVEFLVSFYNNEISEKSEIFDDQFSVERPDGSNFTLKIRSTKLEDSAMYFCASRTGTGSFDEQFFGPGTRLTVL.

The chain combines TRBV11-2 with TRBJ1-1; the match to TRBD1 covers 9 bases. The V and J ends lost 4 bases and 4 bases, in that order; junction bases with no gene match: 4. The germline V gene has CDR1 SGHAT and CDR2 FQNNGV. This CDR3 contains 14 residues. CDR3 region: CASSWGQGGTEAFF. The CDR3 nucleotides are TGTGCCAGCAGCTGGGGACAGGGCGGCACTGAAGCTTTCTTT.

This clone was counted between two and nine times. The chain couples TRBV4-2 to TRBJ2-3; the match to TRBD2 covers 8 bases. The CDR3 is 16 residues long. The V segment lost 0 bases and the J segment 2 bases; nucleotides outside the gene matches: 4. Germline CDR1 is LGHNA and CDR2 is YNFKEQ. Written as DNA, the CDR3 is TGTGCCAGCAGCCAAGAGGCTAGCGGGCTCACAGATACGCAGTATTTT. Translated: CASSQEASGLTDTQYF.

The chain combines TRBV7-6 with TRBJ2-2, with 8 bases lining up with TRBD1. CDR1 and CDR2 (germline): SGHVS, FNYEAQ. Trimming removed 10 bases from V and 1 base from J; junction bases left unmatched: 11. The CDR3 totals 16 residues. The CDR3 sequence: CATSLQQGENTGELFF. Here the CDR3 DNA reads TGTGCCACCTCCCTCCAACAGGGGGAGAACACCGGGGAGCTGTTTTTT.

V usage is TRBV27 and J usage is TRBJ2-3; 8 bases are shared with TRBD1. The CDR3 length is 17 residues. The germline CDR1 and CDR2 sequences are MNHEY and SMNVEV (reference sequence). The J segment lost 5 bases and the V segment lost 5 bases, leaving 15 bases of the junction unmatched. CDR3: CASSQLSWQGAIDTQYF. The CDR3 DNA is TGTGCCAGCAGTCAGCTCTCGTGGCAGGGGGCAATAGATACGCAGTATTTT.

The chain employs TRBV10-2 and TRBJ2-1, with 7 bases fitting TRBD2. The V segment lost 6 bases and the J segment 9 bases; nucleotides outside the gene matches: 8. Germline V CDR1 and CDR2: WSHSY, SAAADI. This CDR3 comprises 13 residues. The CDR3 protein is CASSRDYSSEQFF. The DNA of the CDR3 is TGCGCCAGCAGCCGGGACTATTCCTCTGAGCAGTTCTTC.

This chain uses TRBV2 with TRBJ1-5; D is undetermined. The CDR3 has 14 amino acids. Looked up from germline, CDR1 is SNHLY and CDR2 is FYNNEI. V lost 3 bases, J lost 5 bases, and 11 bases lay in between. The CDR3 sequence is CASSEPRGYQPQHF. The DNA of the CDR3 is TGTGCCAGCAGTGAGCCACGGGGATATCAGCCCCAGCATTTT.

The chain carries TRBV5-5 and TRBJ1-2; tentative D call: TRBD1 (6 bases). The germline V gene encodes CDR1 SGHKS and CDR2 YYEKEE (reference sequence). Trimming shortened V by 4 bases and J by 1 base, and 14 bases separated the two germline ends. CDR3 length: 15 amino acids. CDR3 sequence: CASSLRDTINYGYTF. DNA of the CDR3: TGTGCCAGCAGCCTCCGGGACACTATTAACTATGGCTACACCTTC.